The T cell receptor beta chain under discussion was sequenced for a study of PD-L1 blockade in urothelial cancer. Broader study findings: Greater 3-week expansion of tumor-associated blood clones was recorded for durable-benefit patients.

Regarding this clone: Its antigen is unidentified.

This table comes from immunoSEQ multiplex PCR, and its TCRdb copy is limited to in-frame clones, with some not included. The data hold tens of thousands of clones, with approximately 80% observed a single time. Germline lookup yields CDR1 SGHAT and CDR2 FQNNGV. The CDR3 runs 13 residues. V lost 2 bases, J lost 7 bases, and 11 bases lay in between. This sequence joins TRBV11-2 and TRBJ2-5; D is perhaps TRBD2 (5 bases). This sample comprised PBMCs, obtained around atezolizumab (anti-PD-L1) treatment. The TCR was taken from a man aged 35-49 years with urothelial cancer. The CDR3 DNA reads TGTGCCAGCAGCTTAAGTAACGGAGGGACCCAGTACTTC. Amino acid sequence: CASSLSNGGTQYF.